Below, 3 T cell receptor beta chains from the same sample are listed, as sequenced in a study of vaccination effects on CD4 cells after COVID-19. Their antigens are not known. Data came from immunoSEQ multiplex PCR; TCRdb stores just in-frame clones and leaves some out. Among 31,000 or so clones listed, 70% were seen once. Researchers isolated CD4+ T cells once around 11 days of culture had elapsed. Material: CD4+ T cells from PBMCs cultured without peptide, obtained before COVID-19 vaccination. Receptors originate from a human donor who received a COVID-19 vaccine.

This clone occurred a few times. The chain employs TRBV27 and TRBJ1-3; D gene uncertain. Per germline, CDR1 MNHEY and CDR2 SMNVEV (reference sequence). This CDR3 comprises 13 residues. With 2 bases removed from V and 4 bases from J, the gap between germline ends came to 6 bases. This CDR3 is CASSLIGGNTIYF. DNA of the CDR3: TGTGCCAGCAGTTTAATCGGGGGAAACACCATATATTTT.

J is TRBJ1-1 and V is TRBV27, with D tentatively TRBD1 (5 bases). The ends were cut back, 3 bases at V and 6 bases at J, with 17 bases in the middle. CDR3 length: 15 residues. Germline V CDR1 and CDR2: MNHEY, SMNVEV (reference sequence). For the CDR3, the DNA is TGTGCCAGCAGTTTCAGGGTACGAGGACTCGCTGAAGCTTTCTTT. Protein sequence: CASSFRVRGLAEAFF.

The rearrangement joins TRBV4-2 to TRBJ2-7; tentative D call: TRBD1 (6 bases). Trimming left V 0 bases short and J 2 bases short, with 11 bases between. The CDR3 runs 15 residues. The V gene's germline CDR1 is LGHNA and CDR2 YNFKEQ. The CDR3 loop is CASSQESSGAYEQYF. The DNA for the CDR3 is TGTGCCAGCAGCCAAGAGTCCTCAGGGGCCTACGAGCAGTACTTC.